This T cell receptor (beta chain) was identified during a study of cytomegalovirus exposure and HLA in healthy donors. In the study overall: Caucasian-associated ancestry cluster membership applied to just over 80% of 300 to 450 genotyped donors.

At sampling all donors were nominally healthy, likely with unrecorded immune exposures. Notes on this clone: Its antigen is unknown.

Researchers ran the PCR with 60 Vbeta and 13 Jbeta primers. Assay: immunoSEQ multiplex PCR; the TCRdb copy retains only in-frame clones and omits some. Its listing shows about 200,000 clones. Broader study findings: It was likely that a cluster of highly shared sequence variants was a sequencing artifact. Equally common other TCR beta chains were less clonally expanded than HLA-associated ones, a later analysis found.

This clonotype was obtained from a girl aged 2 to 10 in good health and CMV-seropositive. The sequenced material came from PBMCs.

The chain's CDR3 is CASSLRRYNSPLHF. CDR3 bases: TGTGCCAGCAGCCTTCGGAGATATAATTCACCCCTCCACTTT. The rearrangement joins TRBV5-6 to TRBJ1-6; D gene ambiguous. This CDR3 is 14 amino acids long. CDR1 and CDR2 (germline): SGHDT, YYEEEE. V lost 4 bases and J 4 bases, leaving 9 bases between the germline ends.